This TCR beta chain was captured by sequencing in a study of T cells in Graves' hyperthyroidism and ophthalmopathy. This clonotype showed up many times. Trimming cost V 2 bases and J 3 bases, with 8 bases left between them. Germline CDR1 and CDR2: MNHNS and SASEGT. This CDR3 has 14 residues. TCR beta CDR3 sequences were amplified from RNA transcripts. The primer set for the first-round RT-PCR of the TCR CDR3 was HTBI. One entry per CDR3 protein, called by TCRdb with MiXCR from the multiplex PCR reads. The repertoire consists of around 280,000 distinct CDR3 sequences, with more than 10% occurring once and the leading ten covering approximately 8.6%.

Sequenced input: blood. The receptor was isolated from a woman aged 30 to 39 with Graves' hyperthyroidism that later progressed to Graves' ophthalmopathy. The rearrangement links TRBV6-1 to TRBJ1-5; D gene uncertain. This CDR3 is CASSERQHNQPQHF. Written as DNA, the CDR3 is TGTGCCAGCAGTGAACGGCAGCACAATCAGCCCCAGCATTTT.